This T cell receptor (beta chain) was captured by sequencing in a study of T cell repertoires in cytomegalovirus infection. Study as a whole: Based on public TCR beta signatures, there were indications of CMV infection and of a matching HLA type. General study results and limits: CMV-specific TCR beta clonotypes restricted by HLA-C dominated the ex vivo response. CMV carriers having the relevant HLA were flagged by cumulative public TCR beta family frequency.

V was clipped by 6 bases and J by 2 bases, with 22 bases between them. Germline loops: CDR1 MNHEY, CDR2 SMNVEV (reference sequence). This CDR3 is built from 17 residues. This clonotype was observed at least ten times. Its specificity is not known. Each CDR3 protein gets one entry after TCRdb re-called the reads with MiXCR. The data hold about 140,000 distinct CDR3 sequences, with 5.5% to 8% observed a single time. Material for sequencing was PBMCs. V gene TRBV27 combines with J gene TRBJ1-1; D perhaps matches TRBD1 (6 bases). This clonotype originated in a human donor in good health (CMV status not recorded). Some clones in this sample may be carry-over from other donors' samples. CDR3 coding DNA: TGTGCCAGCAGACATGCGGGGGAAAGGGGGGGCAACACTGAAGCTTTCTTT. Its translation is CASRHAGERGGNTEAFF.